This T cell receptor (beta chain) originates from a study of blood T cell repertoires in COVID-19. On the study more broadly: COVID-19 samples collected from the United States, Italy and Spain covered acute and convalescent phases. The analysed material was cDNA or gDNA that came from T cells, B-cell-depleted T cells, or PBMCs.

Germline V gene sequence: CDR1 MNHEY, CDR2 SVGAGI. The CDR3 sequence is 15 residues long. Trimming took 0 bases from V and 1 from J, leaving 7 bases between them. Original analysis: Amplification from reference gene primers served as the basis for estimated nucleated cell counts. Method: immunoSEQ multiplex PCR; TCRdb's copy keeps in-frame clones and lacks some. For V, J and clone size, that table is used; D and trimming come from the DNA. This sample has roughly 62,000 clones, with approximately 80% found just once. The chain is built from TRBV6-5 and TRBJ1-3, with unresolved D. Sequencing was done on a sample of peripheral blood. This TCR was sampled from a man aged 55 to 70 with acute or convalescent COVID-19. CDR3 sequence (DNA): TGTGCCAGCAGTTACTCTCGGGGTTCTGGAAACACCATATATTTT. Translated, it gives CASSYSRGSGNTIYF.